Presented here are 29 T cell receptor beta chains from one specimen sequenced in a study of control samples from healthy donors and cancer patients. The table came from immunoSEQ multiplex PCR; TCRdb's copy has only in-frame clones and leaves some out. The sample lists fewer than 110,000 clones; 75% to 90% were seen once. The sample comprised PBMCs. Receptor source: a man aged 55-75 years with lung cancer.

This clone was detected a few times. CDR3 loop: CASSDTAVYEQYV. CDR3 DNA: TGTGCCAGCAGCGACACGGCAGTCTACGAGCAGTACGTC. V is TRBV6-5 and J is TRBJ2-7, with unresolved D. The V gene's germline CDR1 is MNHEY and CDR2 SVGAGI. CDR3 length equals 13 residues. Trimming stripped 6 bases from V and 3 bases from J, with 12 bases between.

J is TRBJ2-3 and V is TRBV12-5, with D uncertain. The CDR3 length is 14 residues. The germline V gene encodes CDR1 LGHNT and CDR2 FRNRAP. V was clipped by 6 bases and J by 4 bases, with 14 bases between them. CDR3 in amino acids: CASGDLAGADTQYF. DNA of the CDR3: TGTGCTAGTGGGGACCTTGCAGGCGCAGATACGCAGTATTTT.

The chain links TRBV7-9 to TRBJ2-4, with 7 bases identical to TRBD2. V was clipped by 3 bases and J by 1 base; unmatched bases: 9. This CDR3 contains 17 residues. Germline CDR1 is SEHNR and CDR2 is FQNEAQ (reference sequence). CDR3 residues: CASSFFRAGDAKNIQYF. CDR3 coding DNA: TGTGCCAGCAGCTTTTTCAGGGCGGGAGACGCCAAAAACATTCAGTACTTC.

This sequence joins TRBV10-1 and TRBJ1-4; D not resolved. There are 18 residues in the CDR3. The germline V and J ends were trimmed by 0 bases and 1 base, with 15 bases remaining between them. Germline V gene lookup returns CDR1 WNHNN and CDR2 SYGVQD (reference sequence). The CDR3 DNA reads as TGCGCCAGCAGTGAGTCGACTTCCCCAGTCTTAACTAATGAAAAACTGTTTTTT. This encodes CASSESTSPVLTNEKLFF.

V gene TRBV29-1 combines with J gene TRBJ1-6; perhaps TRBD1 as D (5 bases). Germline V gives CDR1 SQVTM, CDR2 ANQGSEA. The ends were cut back, 6 bases at V and 7 bases at J, with 10 bases in the middle. The CDR3 sequence is 12 residues long. CDR3 sequence reads: CSVRDGNSPLHF. The CDR3 nucleotides are TGCAGCGTACGGGACGGAAATTCACCCCTCCACTTT.

The CDR3 sequence is CASSRSSGRTDTQYF. Here the CDR3 DNA reads TGCGCCAGCAGCCGCAGCTCCGGGCGTACAGATACGCAGTATTTT. J is TRBJ2-3 and V is TRBV4-1; D ambiguous. Trimming left V 4 bases short and J 3 bases short, with 14 bases between. Germline lookup yields CDR1 MGHRA and CDR2 YSYEKL. The CDR3 sequence is 15 residues long.

The chain joins TRBV30 to TRBJ1-1; D not resolved. CDR1 and CDR2 (germline): GTSNPN, SVGIG (reference sequence). The CDR3 length is 13 residues. V lost 4 bases and J lost 4, with 13 bases in between. CDR3 region: CAWTPKGGTEAFF. In nucleotides, the CDR3 is TGTGCCTGGACGCCTAAAGGAGGCACTGAAGCTTTCTTT. The variable domain in full, completed from reference TRBV30 and TRBJ1-1, reads SQTIHQWPATLVQPVGSPLSLECTVEGTSNPNLYWYRQAAGRGLQLLFYSVGIGQISSEVPQNLSASRPQDRQFILSSKKLLLSDSGFYLCAWTPKGGTEAFFGQGTRLTVV.

The V gene is TRBV4-1, the J gene TRBJ2-3; D uncertain. Germline values: CDR1 MGHRA, CDR2 YSYEKL. This CDR3 region has 14 residues. V was pared by 2 bases and J by 2 bases, with 8 bases between. The CDR3 reads CASSQNSHTDTQYF. The DNA for the CDR3 is TGCGCCAGCAGCCAAAACAGCCACACAGATACGCAGTATTTT.

J is TRBJ1-3 and V is TRBV5-1; 9 bases line up with TRBD1. The V and J ends lost 2 bases and 4 bases, in that order; junction bases with no gene match: 4. This CDR3 has 15 residues. Per germline, CDR1 SGHRS and CDR2 YFSETQ. DNA for the CDR3: TGCGCCAGCAGCTTACAGGGGGCTGAAGGAAACACCATATATTTT. It yields the protein CASSLQGAEGNTIYF.

This clone was counted a single time. The V call is TRBV9, the J call TRBJ1-2; D unclear. Germline lookup yields CDR1 SGDLS and CDR2 YYNGEE. The CDR3 is made up of 12 amino acids. The germline V and J ends were trimmed by 0 bases and 7 bases, with 7 bases remaining between them. The CDR3 DNA reads as TGTGCCAGCAGCGTAGAAGGGTTTGGCTACACCTTC. Protein sequence: CASSVEGFGYTF. The full variable domain, with the rest looked up from reference TRBV9 and TRBJ1-2, is DSGVTQTPKHLITATGQRVTLRCSPRSGDLSVYWYQQSLDQGLQFLIQYYNGEERAKGNILERFSAQQFPDLHSELNLSSLELGDSALYFCASSVEGFGYTFGSGTRLTVV.

This chain joins TRBV7-3 and TRBJ2-5; 9 bases map to TRBD1. This CDR3 has 15 amino acids. Germline CDR1 is SGHTA and CDR2 is FQGTGA. The J segment lost 2 bases and the V segment lost 5 bases, leaving 6 bases of the junction unmatched. This CDR3 is CASSRDRVRQETQYF. CDR3 coding DNA: TGTGCCAGCAGCCGGGACAGGGTTCGGCAAGAGACCCAGTACTTC.

CDR3 region: CASSLMGAGTEAFF. DNA of the CDR3: TGTGCCAGCAGTTTAATGGGGGCTGGGACTGAAGCTTTCTTT. The gene calls are TRBV27 and TRBJ1-1; tentative D call: TRBD1 (6 bases). The CDR3 totals 14 residues. The germline V and J ends were trimmed by 2 bases and 5 bases, with 12 bases remaining between them. Germline CDR1 and CDR2: MNHEY and SMNVEV (reference sequence).

The chain carries TRBV7-9 and TRBJ1-4, with D maybe TRBD1 (5 bases). CDR3 length equals 14 residues. V lost 5 bases, J lost 6 bases, and 13 bases lay in between. Germline V gene data show CDR1 as SEHNR and CDR2 as FQNEAQ (reference sequence). The CDR3 DNA reads as TGTGCCAGCAGCGAACAGGATCTGGATGAAAAACTGTTTTTT. It is translated as CASSEQDLDEKLFF.

V is TRBV30 and J is TRBJ1-2; TRBD1 matches 11 bases. Germline V gene lookup returns CDR1 GTSNPN and CDR2 SVGIG (reference sequence). The CDR3 is 14 residues long. The V gene end was trimmed by 2 bases and the J gene end by 2 bases; junction bases not matched to a gene: 1. CDR3 sequence: CAWSRTGGNYGYTF. CDR3 bases: TGTGCCTGGAGTCGGACAGGGGGCAACTATGGCTACACCTTC.

The gene calls are TRBV4-1 and TRBJ1-2; D may be TRBD1 (5 bases). This CDR3 spans 13 amino acids. V gave up 1 base and J gave up 8 bases, with 11 bases separating them. Germline-derived CDR1 and CDR2 are MGHRA and YSYEKL. The CDR3 nucleotides read TGCGCCAGCAGCCAAGTACCGGGGGGAGGCTACACCTTC. Its protein product is CASSQVPGGGYTF.

The chain uses TRBV11-2 and TRBJ2-2, with 12 bases identical to TRBD2. The V gene's germline CDR1 is SGHAT and CDR2 FQNNGV. Trimming at V came to 5 bases and at J to 3 bases, leaving 13 bases not matched to a gene. The CDR3 spans 19 residues. The DNA for the CDR3 is TGTGCCAGCAGCCGAACATTCCCGACTAGCGGGGGATACACCGGGGAGCTGTTTTTT. Its protein product is CASSRTFPTSGGYTGELFF.

This clone was observed a few times. J is TRBJ1-6 and V is TRBV7-9, with 9 bases lining up with TRBD1. This CDR3 comprises 17 residues. The junction had 9 bases not matched to a gene; V was cut back by 5 bases and J by 4 bases. CDR1 and CDR2 (germline): SEHNR, FQNEAQ (reference sequence). Written as DNA, the CDR3 is TGTGCCAGCAGCCACGGTGGACAGGGGACTTATAATTCACCCCTCCACTTT. Translating it yields CASSHGGQGTYNSPLHF.

This clone was seen repeatedly, ten times or more. The chain recombines TRBV5-1 with TRBJ2-5; 9 bases are shared with TRBD1. The junction had 9 bases not matched to a gene; V was cut back by 4 bases and J by 5 bases. Germline loops: CDR1 SGHRS, CDR2 YFSETQ. The CDR3 is 15 amino acids. CDR3 coding DNA: TGCGCCAGCAGCCCGGTGGACAGGGGAAGGGAGACCCAGTACTTC. Encoded protein: CASSPVDRGRETQYF. Variable domain in full (rest from reference TRBV5-1 and TRBJ2-5): KAGVTQTPRYLIKTRGQQVTLSCSPISGHRSVSWYQQTPGQGLQFLFEYFSETQRNKGNFPGRFSGRQFSNSRSEMNVSTLELGDSALYLCASSPVDRGRETQYFGPGTRLLVL.

The chain links TRBV4-1 to TRBJ1-2; 7 bases map to TRBD1. The CDR3 is 16 amino acids. Germline CDR1 and CDR2: MGHRA and YSYEKL. The ends lost 0 bases at V and 7 bases at J; junction bases unmatched: 11. The CDR3 protein is CASSQDEGAGYRGYTF. DNA of the CDR3: TGCGCCAGCAGCCAAGATGAGGGGGCAGGCTATCGTGGCTACACCTTC.

V gene TRBV5-1 combines with J gene TRBJ2-5; D unclear. The germline V gene encodes CDR1 SGHRS and CDR2 YFSETQ. Trimming took 4 bases from V and 5 from J, leaving 15 bases between them. The CDR3 length is 14 residues. The DNA of the CDR3 is TGCGCCAGCAGCGGGCCTGATTGGGGTGAGACCCAGTACTTC. Translation gives CASSGPDWGETQYF.

This clone came up once. The chain couples TRBV6-1 to TRBJ2-2; D remains unclear. V lost 3 bases, J lost 5 bases, and 13 bases lay in between. The CDR3 loop spans 15 amino acids. Germline V gene data show CDR1 as MNHNS and CDR2 as SASEGT. The CDR3 loop reads CASSDPGFRTGELFF. CDR3 nucleotides: TGTGCCAGCAGTGACCCAGGCTTTCGGACCGGGGAGCTGTTTTTT.

This CDR3 reads CASSQDPGPYTEAFF. The CDR3 DNA reads TGTGCCAGCAGCCAAGATCCAGGGCCTTACACTGAAGCTTTCTTT. The genes are TRBV14 and TRBJ1-1, with D possibly being TRBD1 (5 bases). V was cut by 0 bases and J by 3 bases, with 11 bases left in between. Looked up from germline, CDR1 is SGHDN and CDR2 is FVKESK. CDR3 length: 15 residues.

The gene calls are TRBV5-8 and TRBJ2-3; D remains ambiguous. Trimming removed 0 bases from V and 1 base from J, with 9 bases in between. CDR3 length: 15 residues. CDR1 is SGHTS and CDR2 is YDEGEE in the germline V gene. The DNA of the CDR3 is TGTGCCAGCAGCTTGGTCTTCGGCGGCACAGATACGCAGTATTTT. The encoded protein is CASSLVFGGTDTQYF.

The rearrangement uses TRBV5-1 and TRBJ2-1; D possibly corresponds to TRBD2 (7 bases). The V gene lost 7 bases and the J gene lost 6 bases, with 20 bases spanning the gap. This CDR3 is 15 amino acids long. Germline V lookup: CDR1 SGHRS, CDR2 YFSETQ. The CDR3 DNA reads as TGCGCCAGCTTCCAAGGGGGGGGCGATTTCAATGAGCAGTTCTTC. Translating it yields CASFQGGGDFNEQFF.

V is TRBV5-8 and J is TRBJ1-4; 9 bases fit TRBD1. J gave up 4 bases and V 3 bases, and 4 bases lay outside the gene matches. The CDR3 sequence is 15 residues long. Germline values: CDR1 SGHTS, CDR2 YDEGEE. The CDR3 nucleotides are TGTGCCAGCAGCTGGGCGACAGGGGGTAATGAAAAACTGTTTTTT. Its translation: CASSWATGGNEKLFF.

The chain carries TRBV10-1 and TRBJ2-7, with 8 bases fitting TRBD2. The germline V gene has CDR1 WNHNN and CDR2 SYGVQD (reference sequence). Losses at the gene ends were 2 bases for V and 0 bases for J; bases not matched to a gene: 3. The CDR3 runs to 15 residues. The DNA for the CDR3 is TGCGCCAGCAGTGAGGGTAGCGGGGACTCCTACGAGCAGTACTTC. It is translated as CASSEGSGDSYEQYF.

The J gene is TRBJ1-3, the V gene TRBV4-1; D gene ambiguous. Trimming left V 1 base short and J 0 bases short, with 1 base between. From germline, CDR1 is MGHRA and CDR2 YSYEKL. The CDR3 runs to 13 residues. This CDR3 is CASSQGSGNTIYF. In nucleotides, the CDR3 is TGCGCCAGCAGCCAAGGCTCTGGAAACACCATATATTTT.

V is TRBV5-1 and J is TRBJ1-2; D uncertain. CDR1 is SGHRS and CDR2 is YFSETQ in the germline V gene. V was pared by 2 bases and J by 8 bases, with 16 bases between. This CDR3 spans 14 amino acids. The CDR3 spells CASSFGREGGGYTF. In DNA, the CDR3 is TGCGCCAGCAGCTTTGGACGGGAGGGAGGAGGCTACACCTTC.

In nucleotides, the CDR3 is TGCGCCAGCAGCTTGGCGGGGGGGACGAACACCGGGGAGCTGTTTTTT. Residues: CASSLAGGTNTGELFF. This chain joins TRBV5-1 and TRBJ2-2, with 8 bases lining up with TRBD2. The CDR3 is made up of 16 amino acids. CDR1 is SGHRS and CDR2 is YFSETQ in the germline V gene. V dropped 0 bases and J dropped 0; count of bases not matched to a gene: 1.